These T cell receptor beta chains were read from a single sample in a study of blood T cell repertoires in COVID-19. Sequencing used immunoSEQ multiplex PCR; TCRdb keeps in-frame clones, though not all of them. The table lists more than 140,000 clones, around 84% of them singletons, with roughly 8.7% in the top ten. Sequencing input: peripheral blood. These receptors all come from a woman in her sixties with acute or convalescent COVID-19. The CDR3 runs from the conserved cysteine through the conserved F or W. Fields, in order: CDR3 DNA, CDR3 protein, clone size, J gene, V gene, D gene. The D gene is left open where the match is weak. Clone size appears in some rows only: once, few, many, or a class for an expanded clone.

cdr3_nt: TGTGCCAGCAGCCAGGACCTAGCGGGGGGAACTAATGAGCAGTTCTTC
cdr3_aa: CASSQDLAGGTNEQFF
clone_size: NA
j_call: TRBJ2-1
v_call: TRBV3-1/TRBV3-2
d_call: TRBD2

cdr3_nt: TGTGCCAGCAGGGGGGACAGCTACAATGAGCAGTTCTTC
cdr3_aa: CASRGDSYNEQFF
clone_size: NA
j_call: TRBJ2-1
v_call: TRBV2
d_call: TRBD1

cdr3_nt: TGTGCCAGCAGTTTATATGGCGGGGGCCCGTCAACTTCCTCCTACAATGAGCAGTTCTTC
cdr3_aa: CASSLYGGGPSTSSYNEQFF
clone_size: NA
j_call: TRBJ2-1
v_call: TRBV27
d_call: NA

cdr3_nt: TGTGCCAGTAGTATGTCAGGGGCGAACACCGGGGAGCTGTTTTTT
cdr3_aa: CASSMSGANTGELFF
clone_size: NA
j_call: TRBJ2-2
v_call: TRBV19
d_call: NA

cdr3_nt: TGTGCCAGCAGCCAACTCCGGGGTAGCGGGGGGGAGTCAGATACGCAGTATTTT
cdr3_aa: CASSQLRGSGGESDTQYF
clone_size: NA
j_call: TRBJ2-3
v_call: TRBV3-1/TRBV3-2
d_call: TRBD2

cdr3_nt: TGTGCCAGTAGCCCAGACAGGGGAGGGGCCAACGTCCTGACTTTC
cdr3_aa: CASSPDRGGANVLTF
clone_size: NA
j_call: TRBJ2-6
v_call: TRBV19
d_call: TRBD1

cdr3_nt: TGCGCCAGCAGCTTGGCTACAGGGATTGGGAATGGCTACACCTTC
cdr3_aa: CASSLATGIGNGYTF
clone_size: few
j_call: TRBJ1-2
v_call: TRBV5-1
d_call: NA

cdr3_nt: TGTGCCAGCAGCTTAAGTCCCTCAGGATACTCCTACAATGAGCAGTTCTTC
cdr3_aa: CASSLSPSGYSYNEQFF
clone_size: NA
j_call: TRBJ2-1
v_call: TRBV13
d_call: NA

cdr3_nt: TGTGCCAGCAGCTCAGGGAAGGGGAGCAATCAGCCCCAGCATTTT
cdr3_aa: CASSSGKGSNQPQHF
clone_size: NA
j_call: TRBJ1-5
v_call: TRBV5-4
d_call: NA

cdr3_nt: TGTGCCAGCAGTAAAGCGGTGGAGACCCAGTACTTC
cdr3_aa: CASSKAVETQYF
clone_size: NA
j_call: TRBJ2-5
v_call: TRBV14
d_call: NA

cdr3_nt: TGTGCCACCCCGGGACAGGGTGGGGGCGAGCAGTACTTC
cdr3_aa: CATPGQGGGEQYF
clone_size: NA
j_call: TRBJ2-7
v_call: TRBV19
d_call: TRBD1

cdr3_nt: TGCAGCGTTGGACTAGCTGTCGCAGATACGCAGTATTTT
cdr3_aa: CSVGLAVADTQYF
clone_size: NA
j_call: TRBJ2-3
v_call: TRBV29-1
d_call: TRBD2

cdr3_nt: TGTGCCACCTCACCCCTGACTAGTCGGGAGACCCAGTACTTC
cdr3_aa: CATSPLTSRETQYF
clone_size: NA
j_call: TRBJ2-5
v_call: TRBV28
d_call: NA

cdr3_nt: TGTGCAAGTCGCTTAGTATCCCTGGGCAGATACTATGGCTACACCTTC
cdr3_aa: CASRLVSLGRYYGYTF
clone_size: NA
j_call: TRBJ1-2
v_call: TRBV12-2
d_call: NA

cdr3_nt: TGTGCCAGCAGTCCCCGGACAGGGGGCGTTAACGTGAACACTGAAGCTTTCTTT
cdr3_aa: CASSPRTGGVNVNTEAFF
clone_size: NA
j_call: TRBJ1-1
v_call: TRBV6-6
d_call: TRBD1

cdr3_nt: TGTGCCAGCAGTAGCGGGGGGGCCGGGTACAATGAGCAGTTCTTC
cdr3_aa: CASSSGGAGYNEQFF
clone_size: NA
j_call: TRBJ2-1
v_call: TRBV6-5
d_call: TRBD2

cdr3_nt: TGTGCCAGCAGCTTAGCTGGCGGGGGGGCCGGAGAGACCCAGTACTTC
cdr3_aa: CASSLAGGGAGETQYF
clone_size: NA
j_call: TRBJ2-5
v_call: TRBV11-2
d_call: TRBD2

cdr3_nt: TGTGCCAGAAGCTTGGAACCGACAGGGGCCCAAAACTATTATAGCAATCAGCCCCAGCATTTT
cdr3_aa: CARSLEPTGAQNYYSNQPQHF
clone_size: NA
j_call: TRBJ1-5
v_call: TRBV5-3
d_call: TRBD1

cdr3_nt: TGTGCCAGCAGCCCCTCGTCGGGACAGGGGACCTACGAGCAGTACTTC
cdr3_aa: CASSPSSGQGTYEQYF
clone_size: NA
j_call: TRBJ2-7
v_call: TRBV7-6
d_call: TRBD1

cdr3_nt: TGTGCCAGCAGCGTAGCGGGGGATACTGAAGCTTTCTTT
cdr3_aa: CASSVAGDTEAFF
clone_size: NA
j_call: TRBJ1-1
v_call: TRBV9
d_call: NA

cdr3_nt: TGTGCCATCAGTGAGCCGGGACTAGCGGGGACCTACAATGAGCAGTTCTTC
cdr3_aa: CAISEPGLAGTYNEQFF
clone_size: NA
j_call: TRBJ2-1
v_call: TRBV10-3
d_call: TRBD2

cdr3_nt: TGCGCCAGCAGCTTGGGTGGGACAGGGGGGTCATCGCAGTACTTC
cdr3_aa: CASSLGGTGGSSQYF
clone_size: NA
j_call: TRBJ2-7
v_call: TRBV5-1
d_call: TRBD1

cdr3_nt: TGTGCCAGCAGCGTAGGGGACAGCGCTAGCACAGATACGCAGTATTTT
cdr3_aa: CASSVGDSASTDTQYF
clone_size: NA
j_call: TRBJ2-3
v_call: TRBV9
d_call: TRBD1

cdr3_nt: TGTGCCAGCAGCCCCCCGAGACTAGCGGGGGGGCTACCTCATCCTAGCTCCTACAATGAGCAGTTCTTC
cdr3_aa: CASSPPRLAGGLPHPSSYNEQFF
clone_size: once
j_call: TRBJ2-1
v_call: TRBV21-1
d_call: NA

cdr3_nt: TGTGCCAGCAGCTTTATAGGGACTCGGAGATGCTCTGGAAACACCATATATTTT
cdr3_aa: CASSFIGTRRCSGNTIYF
clone_size: once
j_call: TRBJ1-3
v_call: TRBV12-1
d_call: NA

cdr3_nt: TGCAGCGTTGAAGATCTCTGGGGCGCGGCAGATACGCAGTATTTT
cdr3_aa: CSVEDLWGAADTQYF
clone_size: NA
j_call: TRBJ2-3
v_call: TRBV29-1
d_call: NA

cdr3_nt: TGTGCCAGCAGCTTAGGGGGGGTCATGGTCGAGCAGTACTTC
cdr3_aa: CASSLGGVMVEQYF
clone_size: NA
j_call: TRBJ2-7
v_call: TRBV7-2
d_call: NA

cdr3_nt: TGTGCCAGCTCACCGTGGAAACAGGGGTTTAACAATGAGCAGTTCTTC
cdr3_aa: CASSPWKQGFNNEQFF
clone_size: NA
j_call: TRBJ2-1
v_call: TRBV18
d_call: TRBD1

cdr3_nt: TGTGCCAGCAGCCTTAGGTCAGCGGGAGAAAAACTGTTTTTT
cdr3_aa: CASSLRSAGEKLFF
clone_size: few
j_call: TRBJ1-4
v_call: TRBV3-1/TRBV3-2
d_call: NA

cdr3_nt: TGTGCCAGCAGTTTCCCGGACAGGGCTGGCTACACCTTC
cdr3_aa: CASSFPDRAGYTF
clone_size: once
j_call: TRBJ1-2
v_call: TRBV12-3/TRBV12-4
d_call: TRBD1

cdr3_nt: TGTGCCAGCTCACGTACAGGGGGACTAGCCAAAAACATTCAGTACTTC
cdr3_aa: CASSRTGGLAKNIQYF
clone_size: NA
j_call: TRBJ2-4
v_call: TRBV18
d_call: TRBD1

cdr3_nt: TGTGCCAGCAGCTTAGGGGACAGGGACAATCAGCCCCAGCATTTT
cdr3_aa: CASSLGDRDNQPQHF
clone_size: NA
j_call: TRBJ1-5
v_call: TRBV13
d_call: TRBD1

cdr3_nt: TGTGCCAGCAGTCGGACAGGGCTCTCTGGAAACACCATATATTTT
cdr3_aa: CASSRTGLSGNTIYF
clone_size: NA
j_call: TRBJ1-3
v_call: TRBV28
d_call: TRBD1

cdr3_nt: TGTGCCACCAGCAGCTTAGATCACTCCTACAATGAGCAGTTCTTC
cdr3_aa: CATSSLDHSYNEQFF
clone_size: once
j_call: TRBJ2-1
v_call: TRBV15
d_call: NA

cdr3_nt: TGTGCCAGTAGTTCTAGCGGGCCAGGGAGCACAGATACGCAGTATTTT
cdr3_aa: CASSSSGPGSTDTQYF
clone_size: NA
j_call: TRBJ2-3
v_call: TRBV19
d_call: TRBD2

cdr3_nt: TGTGCCAGCAGCCCTACTAGCGGGGGTTTCACCGGGGAGCTGTTTTTT
cdr3_aa: CASSPTSGGFTGELFF
clone_size: NA
j_call: TRBJ2-2
v_call: TRBV4-2
d_call: TRBD2

cdr3_nt: TGTGCCAGTAGTATTCGGCGACAGATAATCATGAACACTGAAGCTTTCTTT
cdr3_aa: CASSIRRQIIMNTEAFF
clone_size: NA
j_call: TRBJ1-1
v_call: TRBV19
d_call: NA

cdr3_nt: TGTGCCAGCAGTAGCAATCAAGGAGCCAGTGAGCAGTTCTTC
cdr3_aa: CASSSNQGASEQFF
clone_size: NA
j_call: TRBJ2-1
v_call: TRBV25-1
d_call: NA

cdr3_nt: TGTGCCAGCAGCCAAGATCTATCCCGGGACAGGGGAACGAATGAAAAACTGTTTTTT
cdr3_aa: CASSQDLSRDRGTNEKLFF
clone_size: NA
j_call: TRBJ1-4
v_call: TRBV3-1/TRBV3-2
d_call: TRBD1

cdr3_nt: TGCGCCAGCAGCTCGAGCGGGGGGACCTACGAGCAGTACTTC
cdr3_aa: CASSSSGGTYEQYF
clone_size: NA
j_call: TRBJ2-7
v_call: TRBV5-1
d_call: TRBD2

cdr3_nt: TGTGCCAGCAGCTTAGTTGCGGGGTTTGAGCAGTTCTTC
cdr3_aa: CASSLVAGFEQFF
clone_size: NA
j_call: TRBJ2-1
v_call: TRBV7-9
d_call: NA

cdr3_nt: TGTGCCAGTAGTAAACAGGGGACTGAAGCTTTCTTT
cdr3_aa: CASSKQGTEAFF
clone_size: NA
j_call: TRBJ1-1
v_call: TRBV19
d_call: TRBD1

cdr3_nt: TGTGCCAGCAGCTCTTTCCGAGGGCATGGCTACACCTTC
cdr3_aa: CASSSFRGHGYTF
clone_size: NA
j_call: TRBJ1-2
v_call: TRBV12-3/TRBV12-4
d_call: NA

cdr3_nt: TGTGCCAGCAGTTACGAGGGAGGTAATTCACCCCTCCACTTT
cdr3_aa: CASSYEGGNSPLHF
clone_size: once
j_call: TRBJ1-6
v_call: TRBV6-5
d_call: NA

cdr3_nt: TGTGCCAGCAGCTTATATCAGGGTTACGAGCAGTACTTC
cdr3_aa: CASSLYQGYEQYF
clone_size: NA
j_call: TRBJ2-7
v_call: TRBV11-2
d_call: NA

cdr3_nt: TGTGCCACCAGCAGACCCCCGGGCTACGAGCAGTACTTC
cdr3_aa: CATSRPPGYEQYF
clone_size: NA
j_call: TRBJ2-7
v_call: TRBV15
d_call: NA

cdr3_nt: TGTGCCATCAGTAGAGCGAGCAATGAGCAGTTCTTC
cdr3_aa: CAISRASNEQFF
clone_size: NA
j_call: TRBJ2-1
v_call: TRBV10-3
d_call: NA

cdr3_nt: TGTGCCAGCAGCGTTGGGACAGTAAGCTCTGGAAACACCATATATTTT
cdr3_aa: CASSVGTVSSGNTIYF
clone_size: NA
j_call: TRBJ1-3
v_call: TRBV9
d_call: TRBD1

cdr3_nt: TGCAGCGTTCGGGTTCCCCAGTTTCCCCCCTACGAGCAGTACTTC
cdr3_aa: CSVRVPQFPPYEQYF
clone_size: NA
j_call: TRBJ2-7
v_call: TRBV29-1
d_call: NA

cdr3_nt: TGTGCCAGCGCACGGACAGGAAGCGGCTACACCTTC
cdr3_aa: CASARTGSGYTF
clone_size: NA
j_call: TRBJ1-2
v_call: TRBV6-5
d_call: TRBD1